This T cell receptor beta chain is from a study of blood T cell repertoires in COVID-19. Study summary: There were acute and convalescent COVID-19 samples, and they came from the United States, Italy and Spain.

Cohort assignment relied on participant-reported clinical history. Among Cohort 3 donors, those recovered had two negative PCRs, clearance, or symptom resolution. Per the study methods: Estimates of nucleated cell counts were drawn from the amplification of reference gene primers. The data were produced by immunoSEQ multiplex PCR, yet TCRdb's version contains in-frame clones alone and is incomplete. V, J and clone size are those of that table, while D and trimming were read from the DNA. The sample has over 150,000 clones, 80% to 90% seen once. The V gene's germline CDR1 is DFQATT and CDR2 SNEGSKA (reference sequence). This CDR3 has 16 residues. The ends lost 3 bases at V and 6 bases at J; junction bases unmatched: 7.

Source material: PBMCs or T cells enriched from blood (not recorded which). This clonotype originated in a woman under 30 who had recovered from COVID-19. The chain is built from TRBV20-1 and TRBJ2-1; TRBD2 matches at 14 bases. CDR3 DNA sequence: TGCAGTGCTAGTTGGGGACTAGCGGGGGTCGCCAATGAGCAGTTCTTC. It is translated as CSASWGLAGVANEQFF.